This T cell receptor (beta chain) stems from a study of blood T cell repertoires in COVID-19. At the level of the study: Donors in the United States, Italy and Spain gave samples during acute or convalescent COVID-19. T cells, B-cell-depleted T cells, or PBMCs provided the cDNA or gDNA that served as material.

The length of the CDR3 is 17 residues. Germline values: CDR1 MGHRA, CDR2 YSYEKL. With V trimmed by 0 bases and J by 4 bases, 10 bases remained unmatched. Per the original data handling: Reference gene primer amplification in the assay estimated nucleated cell counts. TCRdb's table, derived via immunoSEQ multiplex PCR, lists solely in-frame clones and lacks some. V, J and clone size are those of that table, while D and trimming were read from the DNA. The data show 35,000 to 45,000 clones, more than 60% seen once. Sequencing was carried out using peripheral blood. This chain links TRBV4-1 with TRBJ1-2; 8 bases map to TRBD1. This TCR was sampled from a woman aged 70-85 years with acute or convalescent COVID-19. The CDR3 DNA follows: TGCGCCAGCAGCCAAGAGTCAGTACAGGGGGTGTCCTATGGCTACACCTTC. Its protein product is CASSQESVQGVSYGYTF.